The 9 T cell receptor beta chains in this list originate from one sample, sequenced in a study of T cell responses to AZD1222 COVID-19 vaccine. Profiling relied on immunoSEQ multiplex PCR, and the TCRdb table lists in-frame clones only, not all of them. This sample has some 150,000 clones, with approximately 91% found just once. Specimen: peripheral blood, collected 28 days after the second AZD1222 dose. These receptors were obtained from an adult who received the AZD1222 COVID-19 vaccine.

The chain links TRBV12-3 or TRBV12-4 to TRBJ2-1; D gene unclear. The CDR3 has 11 amino acids. V dropped 4 bases and J dropped 8 bases, with 6 bases sitting between them. CDR3 protein: CASSSIDEQFF. The CDR3 nucleotides read TGTGCCAGCAGTTCCATCGATGAGCAGTTCTTC.

The V and J genes are TRBV3-1 (or the pseudogene TRBV3-2) and TRBJ1-1; no clear D. Trimming cost V 4 bases and J 1 base, with 10 bases left between them. The V gene's germline CDR1 is LGHDT and CDR2 YNNKEL (reference sequence). This CDR3 has 14 amino acids. The CDR3, as DNA: TGTGCCAGCAGCCTTGGAGAAGCGAACACTGAAGCTTTCTTT. Translated: CASSLGEANTEAFF.

The chain employs TRBV7-9 and TRBJ1-3, with D maybe TRBD1 (6 bases). Deletions cut 3 bases from V and 7 bases from J, with 16 bases between. Germline V lookup: CDR1 SEHNR, CDR2 FQNEAQ (reference sequence). The CDR3 is 15 amino acids. CDR3 residues: CASSLGGRQINTIYF. As DNA, the CDR3 is TGTGCCAGCAGCTTGGGGGGCCGCCAAATTAACACCATATATTTT.

The gene calls are TRBV13 and TRBJ2-1, with no clear D. CDR1 is PRHDT, CDR2 FYEKMQ, per germline (reference sequence). This CDR3 has 12 residues. V was clipped by 3 bases and J by 8 bases, with 8 bases between them. The CDR3 reads CASSLHGYEQFF. The CDR3 DNA is TGTGCCAGCAGCTTGCACGGATATGAGCAGTTCTTC.

The V gene is TRBV3-1 (or the pseudogene TRBV3-2), the J gene TRBJ1-2, with 8 bases lining up with TRBD1. Trimming at V came to 6 bases and at J to 1 base, leaving 7 bases not matched to a gene. Germline V gene sequence: CDR1 LGHDT, CDR2 YNNKEL (reference sequence). CDR3 length equals 15 residues. DNA of the CDR3: TGTGCCAGCAGACACACAGGGGGTCGTAACTATGGCTACACCTTC. Its protein is CASRHTGGRNYGYTF.

The V call is TRBV30, the J call TRBJ2-1, with 13 bases lining up with TRBD2. The germline gives CDR1 GTSNPN, CDR2 SVGIG (reference sequence). The V gene end was trimmed by 0 bases and the J gene end by 7 bases; junction bases not matched to a gene: 3. This CDR3 is built from 15 residues. The CDR3 DNA reads TGTGCCTGGAGTGTACTAGCGGGGGGGCGGAATGAGCAGTTCTTC. The encoded protein is CAWSVLAGGRNEQFF.

The V gene is TRBV2, the J gene TRBJ2-3, with TRBD2 matching 8 bases. The CDR3 has 15 residues. The germline gives CDR1 SNHLY, CDR2 FYNNEI. The ends lost 6 bases at V and 5 bases at J; junction bases unmatched: 10. CDR3 sequence (DNA): TGTGCCAGCAGATCTACCGGGACTAGGCGAGATACGCAGTATTTT. Translating gives CASRSTGTRRDTQYF.

V gene TRBV6-2 or TRBV6-3 combines with J gene TRBJ1-3; D not resolved. Germline-derived CDR1 and CDR2 are MNHEY and SVGEGT. This CDR3 contains 14 residues. Trimming removed 3 bases from V and 0 bases from J, with 6 bases in between. The CDR3 DNA reads TGTGCCAGCAGTTATTGGAGCTCTGGAAACACCATATATTTT. This gives the protein CASSYWSSGNTIYF.

This chain connects TRBV2 to TRBJ1-1, with a tentative D call TRBD1 (6 bases). The CDR3 is made up of 16 amino acids. The germline V gene encodes CDR1 SNHLY and CDR2 FYNNEI. Trimming removed 6 bases at V and 0 bases at J, with 17 bases between. The CDR3 reads CASRKRQASMNTEAFF. For the CDR3, the DNA is TGTGCCAGCAGAAAGAGACAGGCCTCCATGAACACTGAAGCTTTCTTT.